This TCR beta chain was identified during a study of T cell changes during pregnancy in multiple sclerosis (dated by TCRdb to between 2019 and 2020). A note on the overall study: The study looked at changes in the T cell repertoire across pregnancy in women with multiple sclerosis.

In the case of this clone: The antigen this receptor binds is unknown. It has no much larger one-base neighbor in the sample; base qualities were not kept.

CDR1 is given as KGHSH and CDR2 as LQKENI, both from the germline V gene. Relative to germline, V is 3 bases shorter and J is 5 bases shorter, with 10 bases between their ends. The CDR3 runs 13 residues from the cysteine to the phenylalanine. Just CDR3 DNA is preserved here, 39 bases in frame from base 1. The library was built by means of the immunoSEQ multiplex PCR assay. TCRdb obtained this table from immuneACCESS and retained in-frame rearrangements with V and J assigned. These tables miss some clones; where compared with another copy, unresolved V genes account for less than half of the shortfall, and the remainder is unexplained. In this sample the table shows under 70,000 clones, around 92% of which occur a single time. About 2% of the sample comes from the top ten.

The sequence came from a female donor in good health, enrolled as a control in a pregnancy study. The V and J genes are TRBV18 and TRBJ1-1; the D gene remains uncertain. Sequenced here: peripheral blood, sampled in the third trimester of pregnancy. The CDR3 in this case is CASSPRAGTEAFF. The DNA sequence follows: TGTGCCAGCTCACCGAGGGCCGGGACTGAAGCTTTCTTT.